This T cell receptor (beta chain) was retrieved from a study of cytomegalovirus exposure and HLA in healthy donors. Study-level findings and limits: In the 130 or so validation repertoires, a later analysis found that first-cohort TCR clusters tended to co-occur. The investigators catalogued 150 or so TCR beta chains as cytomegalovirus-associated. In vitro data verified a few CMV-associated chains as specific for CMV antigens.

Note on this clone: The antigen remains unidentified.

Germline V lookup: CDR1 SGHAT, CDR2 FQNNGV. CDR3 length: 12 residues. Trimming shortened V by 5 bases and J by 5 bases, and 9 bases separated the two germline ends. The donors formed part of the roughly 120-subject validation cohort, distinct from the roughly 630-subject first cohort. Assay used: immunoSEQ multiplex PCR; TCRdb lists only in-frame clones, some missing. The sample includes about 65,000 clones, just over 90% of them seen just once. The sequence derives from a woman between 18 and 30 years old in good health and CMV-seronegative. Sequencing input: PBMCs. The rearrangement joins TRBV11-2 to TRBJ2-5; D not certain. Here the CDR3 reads CASSPNLETQYF. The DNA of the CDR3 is TGTGCCAGCAGCCCTAACCTCGAGACCCAGTACTTC.